Listed here are 19 T cell receptor beta chains from one sample, sequenced in a study of blood T cell repertoires in COVID-19. TCRdb keeps only in-frame clones here, not all; method: immunoSEQ multiplex PCR. This sample has roughly 140,000 clones, with 70% to 90% found just once. The sample comprised peripheral blood. The receptors stem from a human donor in a cohort sampled during active COVID-19.

The J gene is TRBJ1-3, the V gene TRBV12-3 or TRBV12-4, with D hard to call. The CDR3 is 11 residues long. With 3 bases removed from V and 9 bases from J, the gap between germline ends came to 6 bases. CDR3 nucleotide sequence: TGTGCCAGCAGTTTGAGTGCCACCATATATTTT. Translated, it gives CASSLSATIYF.

This sequence joins TRBV5-1 and TRBJ2-1, with 8 bases that match TRBD2. The V and J ends lost 0 bases and 0 bases, in that order; junction bases with no gene match: 11. CDR1 is SGHRS, CDR2 YFSETQ, per germline. This CDR3 has 19 residues. This CDR3 reads CASSLVLREVPVSYNEQFF. The CDR3 nucleotides read TGCGCCAGCAGCTTGGTCTTGCGGGAGGTCCCTGTCTCCTACAATGAGCAGTTCTTC.

Many counts were recorded for this clone. This chain connects TRBV11-2 to TRBJ1-2; D gene uncertain. This CDR3 comprises 12 residues. Germline CDR1 reads SGHAT; CDR2 reads FQNNGV. V was clipped by 1 base and J by 6 bases, with 6 bases between them. CDR3 protein: CASSLGVDGYTF. CDR3 sequence (DNA): TGTGCCAGCAGCTTAGGAGTGGATGGCTACACCTTC.

V usage is TRBV2 and J usage is TRBJ2-2; weak D call: TRBD1 (6 bases). Trimming removed 6 bases from V and 0 bases from J, with 14 bases in between. The CDR3 extends over 16 amino acids. Germline V gives CDR1 SNHLY, CDR2 FYNNEI. CDR3: CASREGTRPNTGELFF. The CDR3 coding sequence is TGTGCCAGCAGAGAGGGGACACGACCGAACACCGGGGAGCTGTTTTTT.

This chain connects TRBV27 to TRBJ2-3; D is possibly TRBD2 (7 bases). Trimming shortened V by 6 bases and J by 6 bases, and 19 bases separated the two germline ends. Germline assignment: CDR1 MNHEY and CDR2 SMNVEV (reference sequence). There are 15 residues in the CDR3. The CDR3 bases are TGTGCCAGCAGCCCTAGGCGGGGGCCAAGGGATACGCAGTATTTT. This sequence encodes CASSPRRGPRDTQYF.

The sample holds one count of this clone. The chain joins TRBV21-1 to TRBJ1-2. TRBV21-1 is listed as a pseudogene. This CDR3 comprises 13 residues. CDR3: CASREGRLYGYTF. Here the CDR3 DNA reads TGTGCCAGCAGGGAGGGGCGCCTCTATGGCTACACCTTC.

This clone has a single count. This sample includes further DNA sequences coding for the same CDR3. The genes are TRBV5-1 and TRBJ2-7; 8 nucleotides line up with TRBD1. Per germline, CDR1 SGHRS and CDR2 YFSETQ. V shed 0 bases, J shed 7 bases, and the junction held 6 bases outside the gene matches. CDR3 size: 14 residues. CDR3 coding DNA: TGCGCCAGCAGCTTGGGGACAGGGACAGGAGAGCAGTACTTC. Amino acids: CASSLGTGTGEQYF.

The V call is TRBV11-2, the J call TRBJ2-7, with 11 bases that match TRBD2. The trim removed 6 bases at V and 2 bases at J, leaving 3 bases unmatched. The CDR3 spans 14 residues. CDR1 is SGHAT, CDR2 FQNNGV, per germline. As DNA, the CDR3 is TGTGCCAGCAGACGACTAGCGGGGACCTACGAGCAGTACTTC. Translated: CASRRLAGTYEQYF. The full variable domain, with the rest looked up from reference TRBV11-2 and TRBJ2-7, is EAGVAQSPRYKIIEKRQSVAFWCNPISGHATLYWYQQILGQGPKLLIQFQNNGVVDDSQLPKDRFSAERLKGVDSTLKIQPAKLEDSAVYLCASRRLAGTYEQYFGPGTRLTVT.

The chain is built from TRBV7-2 and TRBJ2-3, with D hard to call. Germline loops: CDR1 SGHTA, CDR2 FQGNSA. The CDR3 is made up of 14 amino acids. Trimming removed 0 bases at V and 2 bases at J, with 6 bases between. CDR3 nucleotide sequence: TGTGCCAGCAGCTTAGCGAGAACCACAGATACGCAGTATTTT. It encodes CASSLARTTDTQYF.

This chain uses TRBV5-1 with TRBJ1-2; possible D gene TRBD1, 6 bases. V lost 1 base and J 0 bases, leaving 13 bases between the germline ends. Germline V lookup: CDR1 SGHRS, CDR2 YFSETQ. The CDR3 is made up of 16 amino acids. CDR3 bases: TGCGCCAGCAGCTTGTTCGGACAGATCTCTAACTATGGCTACACCTTC. As protein: CASSLFGQISNYGYTF.

The rearrangement uses TRBV7-2 and TRBJ1-6; 7 positions match TRBD1. With 1 base clipped from V and 6 bases from J, the junction kept 9 bases outside the gene matches. Germline CDR1 is SGHTA and CDR2 is FQGNSA. The CDR3 sequence is 17 residues long. The CDR3 loop is CASSLVGTAATNSPLHF. The DNA of the CDR3 is TGTGCCAGCAGCTTAGTAGGGACAGCGGCAACTAATTCACCCCTCCACTTT.

This clone showed up just once. The CDR3 protein is CASSAGQNTEAFF. The CDR3 nucleotides are TGTGCCAGCTCAGCAGGACAGAACACTGAAGCTTTCTTT. The chain is built from TRBV18 and TRBJ1-1; a possible D gene is TRBD1 (5 bases). Germline CDR1 and CDR2: KGHSH and LQKENI. The CDR3 length is 13 residues. V lost 5 bases, J lost 1 base, and 8 bases lay in between.

The rearrangement uses TRBV28 and TRBJ2-5; 7 bases fit TRBD2. The CDR3 consists of 14 residues. The junction had 4 bases not matched to a gene; V was cut back by 3 bases and J by 3 bases. Germline V gene sequence: CDR1 MDHEN, CDR2 SYDVKM. CDR3 sequence: CASSFLSGKETQYF. The CDR3 DNA reads TGTGCCAGCAGTTTCCTGAGCGGGAAAGAGACCCAGTACTTC.

This clone appeared once. The chain is built from TRBV19 and TRBJ1-2; D is undetermined. Trimming pared 8 bases from V and 4 bases from J, leaving 11 bases between. The CDR3 contains 12 residues. Looked up from germline, CDR1 is LNHDA and CDR2 is SQIVND (reference sequence). The CDR3, as DNA: TGTGCCAGTGACCGGGAGGGCTATGGCTACACCTTC. Its protein product is CASDREGYGYTF.

The rearrangement links TRBV11-3 to TRBJ2-1; TRBD2 matches 8 bases. Trimming removed 0 bases from V and 3 bases from J; junction bases left unmatched: 1. Germline assignment: CDR1 SGHNT and CDR2 YENEEA. The CDR3 has 15 residues. Here the CDR3 reads CASSLDSGVYNEQFF. The CDR3 region has the DNA TGTGCCAGCAGCTTAGATAGCGGGGTCTACAATGAGCAGTTCTTC.

The J gene is TRBJ2-3, the V gene TRBV15; D is perhaps TRBD2 (6 bases). The CDR3 has 15 residues. Germline CDR1 is LNHNV and CDR2 is YYDKDF (reference sequence). The ends were cut back, 1 base at V and 2 bases at J, with 10 bases in the middle. CDR3 sequence (DNA): TGTGCCACCAGCAGAGGGCGGGACCCCACAGATACGCAGTATTTT. Amino acid sequence: CATSRGRDPTDTQYF.

The table lists this clone with a few counts. CDR3 bases: TGCAGCGTTGAGGGACACGGAACCTACGAGCAGTACTTC. Protein sequence: CSVEGHGTYEQYF. The chain links TRBV29-1 to TRBJ2-7, with D possibly being TRBD1 (6 bases). V was cut by 3 bases and J by 2 bases, with 11 bases left in between. Germline values: CDR1 SQVTM, CDR2 ANQGSEA. The CDR3 length is 13 residues.

The chain joins TRBV4-1 to TRBJ1-5; the match to TRBD1 covers 7 bases. The V gene's germline CDR1 is MGHRA and CDR2 YSYEKL. The CDR3 extends over 16 amino acids. V shed 4 bases and J 3 bases; nucleotides not matched to a gene: 9. Here the CDR3 DNA reads TGCGCCAGCAGCCTAATCTTCACAGGGGCCAATCAGCCCCAGCATTTT. Residues: CASSLIFTGANQPQHF.

This CDR3 reads CASSFGRGTGYSNQPQHF. The CDR3 nucleotides read TGTGCCAGCAGCTTCGGGCGGGGGACAGGGTATAGCAATCAGCCCCAGCATTTT. This rearrangement joins TRBV27 to TRBJ1-5; TRBD1 matches 9 bases. Trimming cost V 6 bases and J 0 bases; bases outside gene matches: 12. CDR3 length equals 18 residues. CDR1 is MNHEY, CDR2 SMNVEV, per germline (reference sequence).